The 15 T cell receptor beta chains listed next were all sequenced from one sample in a study of cytomegalovirus exposure and HLA in healthy donors. Method: immunoSEQ multiplex PCR; TCRdb's copy keeps in-frame clones and lacks some. The sample yields roughly 150,000 clones, roughly 86% seen once. The sequenced material came from PBMCs. The receptors here all came from a woman aged 18-29 years in good health and CMV-seropositive.

This clone occurred once. The chain employs TRBV5-6 and TRBJ2-1; 12 nucleotides agree with TRBD2. CDR3 length: 16 amino acids. CDR1 SGHDT and CDR2 YYEEEE come from the germline V gene. Trimming took 4 bases from V and 8 from J; bases not matched to a gene: 10. CDR3 bases: TGTGCCAGCAGCCTACCGACTAGCGGGAGATTGGATGAGCAGTTCTTC. The encoded protein is CASSLPTSGRLDEQFF. Combining the CDR3 with reference TRBV5-6 and TRBJ2-1 gives the whole variable domain DAGVTQSPTHLIKTRGQQVTLRCSPKSGHDTVSWYQQALGQGPQFIFQYYEEEERQRGNFPDRFSGHQFPNYSSELNVNALLLGDSALYLCASSLPTSGRLDEQFFGPGTRLTVL.

The chain carries TRBV25-1 and TRBJ2-7; 9 bases fit TRBD1. The CDR3 runs 13 residues. The trim removed 6 bases at V and 5 bases at J, leaving 5 bases unmatched. Germline V gene lookup returns CDR1 MGHDK and CDR2 SYGVNS. CDR3 sequence (DNA): TGTGCCAGCAGGGGACAGGGTAAGAACGAGCAGTACTTC. This sequence encodes CASRGQGKNEQYF.

V gene TRBV19 combines with J gene TRBJ1-1; D remains unclear. Per the germline V gene, CDR1 is LNHDA and CDR2 is SQIVND (reference sequence). V lost 1 base, J lost 5 bases, and 8 bases lay in between. CDR3 size: 13 residues. The CDR3 sequence is CASSIAGGTEAFF. The CDR3 nucleotides are TGTGCCAGTAGTATAGCAGGAGGTACTGAAGCTTTCTTT.

The chain combines TRBV4-1 with TRBJ2-1; TRBD2 matches 13 bases. Germline V lookup: CDR1 MGHRA, CDR2 YSYEKL. CDR3 length: 20 amino acids. V trimming: 3 bases; J trimming: 2 bases; junction bases outside the gene matches: 13. The chain's CDR3 is CASSHVGLAGARGAYNEQFF. The CDR3 DNA is TGCGCCAGCAGCCACGTAGGACTAGCGGGAGCCCGGGGTGCCTACAATGAGCAGTTCTTC.

This clone was counted once. The V gene is TRBV6-5, the J gene TRBJ1-2, with unresolved D. Trimming stripped 0 bases from V and 0 bases from J, with 8 bases between. CDR1 and CDR2 from the germline V gene are MNHEY and SVGAGI. The CDR3 spans 15 residues. Written as DNA, the CDR3 is TGTGCCAGCAGTTACTCGACAAGGACTAACTATGGCTACACCTTC. Translating gives CASSYSTRTNYGYTF.

The chain recombines TRBV18 with TRBJ1-1; D is ambiguous. The CDR3 is made up of 13 amino acids. Trimming took off 2 bases at V and 7 bases at J, with 11 bases between the two ends. Germline V gene lookup returns CDR1 KGHSH and CDR2 LQKENI. As DNA, the CDR3 is TGTGCCAGCTCACCAGTTATCGACAATGAAGCTTTCTTT. Its translation is CASSPVIDNEAFF.

This clone was seen once. The chain combines TRBV19 with TRBJ2-5; tentative D call: TRBD1 (6 bases). With 1 base removed from V and 0 bases from J, the gap between germline ends came to 12 bases. CDR1 and CDR2 from the germline V gene are LNHDA and SQIVND (reference sequence). There are 16 residues in the CDR3. The CDR3 is CASSIGAGTHQETQYF. In DNA form, the CDR3 reads TGTGCCAGTAGTATAGGAGCCGGGACACACCAAGAGACCCAGTACTTC.

The V gene is TRBV19, the J gene TRBJ2-7; D is undetermined. Germline V gene lookup returns CDR1 LNHDA and CDR2 SQIVND (reference sequence). The CDR3 is 16 amino acids. V was pared by 3 bases and J by 0 bases, with 15 bases between. The DNA for the CDR3 is TGTGCCAGTAGTATTCGAAGTGGTGGCGGCTCCTACGAGCAGTACTTC. It is translated as CASSIRSGGGSYEQYF.

This chain joins TRBV5-1 and TRBJ2-1, with 8 bases lining up with TRBD2. J gave up 0 bases and V 1 base, and 9 bases lay outside the gene matches. The CDR3 runs 18 residues. Germline-derived CDR1 and CDR2 are SGHRS and YFSETQ. The CDR3 spells CASSLSPPGTSSYNEQFF. CDR3 in DNA: TGCGCCAGCAGCTTGAGCCCACCTGGGACTAGCTCCTACAATGAGCAGTTCTTC.

This sequence joins TRBV28 and TRBJ2-7; weak D call: TRBD1 (6 bases). The CDR3 has 13 amino acids. Trimming removed 4 bases at V and 1 base at J, with 8 bases between. Germline assignment: CDR1 MDHEN and CDR2 SYDVKM. The CDR3 protein is CASSSGQSYEQYF. The CDR3 DNA reads as TGTGCCAGCAGTTCGGGACAATCCTACGAGCAGTACTTC.

The rearrangement links TRBV5-5 to TRBJ2-7; a weak D match, TRBD1 (6 bases). The V gene's germline CDR1 is SGHKS and CDR2 YYEKEE (reference sequence). Trimming stripped 4 bases from V and 1 base from J, with 12 bases between. The CDR3 spans 14 residues. The DNA of the CDR3 is TGTGCCAGCAGCCTCCGGGACATATCCTACGAGCAGTACTTC. Translation gives CASSLRDISYEQYF. Based on the CDR3 plus reference TRBV5-5 and TRBJ2-7, the full variable domain is DAGVTQSPTHLIKTRGQQVTLRCSPISGHKSVSWYQQVLGQGPQFIFQYYEKEERGRGNFPDRFSARQFPNYSSELNVNALLLGDSALYLCASSLRDISYEQYFGPGTRLTVT.

The V and J genes are TRBV28 and TRBJ1-4, with D unresolved. Looked up from germline, CDR1 is MDHEN and CDR2 is SYDVKM. The CDR3 totals 14 residues. Trimming cost V 3 bases and J 10 bases, with 15 bases left between them. The chain's CDR3 is CASSFGGSGLKLFF. In nucleotides, the CDR3 is TGTGCCAGCAGTTTTGGCGGTTCAGGACTAAAACTGTTTTTT.

The rearrangement joins TRBV6-6 to TRBJ1-1, with 9 bases lining up with TRBD1. This CDR3 is built from 13 residues. V dropped 7 bases and J dropped 4; count of bases not matched to a gene: 4. Per germline, CDR1 MNHNY and CDR2 SVGAGI (reference sequence). CDR3 coding DNA: TGTGCCAGCACTGAGACAGGGGGCACTGAAGCTTTCTTT. Translation gives CASTETGGTEAFF.

The chain carries TRBV6-5 and TRBJ1-3; D not resolved. The germline V and J ends were trimmed by 8 bases and 3 bases, with 14 bases remaining between them. This CDR3 has 14 amino acids. From germline, CDR1 is MNHEY and CDR2 SVGAGI. The CDR3: CASPREFFGNTIYF. The CDR3 DNA is TGTGCCAGCCCCCGGGAATTTTTTGGAAACACCATATATTTT.

The rearrangement uses TRBV5-4 and TRBJ2-2, with TRBD2 identical over 9 bases. This CDR3 has 16 residues. V trimming: 4 bases; J trimming: 5 bases; junction bases outside the gene matches: 9. The germline V gene encodes CDR1 SGHNT and CDR2 YYREEE (reference sequence). CDR3 DNA sequence: TGTGCCAGCAGCGGTAGCGGGAGAACAAGGACCGGGGAGCTGTTTTTT. Residues: CASSGSGRTRTGELFF.